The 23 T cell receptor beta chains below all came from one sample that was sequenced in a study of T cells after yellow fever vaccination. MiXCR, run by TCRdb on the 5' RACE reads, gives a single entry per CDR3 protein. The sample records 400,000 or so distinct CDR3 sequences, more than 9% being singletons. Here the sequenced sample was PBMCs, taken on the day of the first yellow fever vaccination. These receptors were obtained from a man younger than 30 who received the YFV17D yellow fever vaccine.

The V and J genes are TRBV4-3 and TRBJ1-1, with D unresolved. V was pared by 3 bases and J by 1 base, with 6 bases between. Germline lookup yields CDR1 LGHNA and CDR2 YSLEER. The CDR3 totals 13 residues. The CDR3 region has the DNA TGCGCCAGCAGCCATGTGACGAACACTGAAGCTTTCTTT. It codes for CASSHVTNTEAFF.

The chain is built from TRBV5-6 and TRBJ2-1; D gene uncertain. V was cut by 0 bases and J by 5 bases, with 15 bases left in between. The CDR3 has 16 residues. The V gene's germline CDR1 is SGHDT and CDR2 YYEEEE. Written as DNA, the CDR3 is TGTGCCAGCAGCTTGGCCCGTCACCGACAAGACAATGAGCAGTTCTTC. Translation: CASSLARHRQDNEQFF.

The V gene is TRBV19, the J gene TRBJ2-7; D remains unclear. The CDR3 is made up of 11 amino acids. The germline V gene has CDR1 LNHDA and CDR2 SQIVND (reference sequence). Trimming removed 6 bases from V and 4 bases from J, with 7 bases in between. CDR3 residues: CASRNGYEQYF. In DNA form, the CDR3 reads TGTGCCAGTAGGAACGGTTACGAGCAGTACTTC.

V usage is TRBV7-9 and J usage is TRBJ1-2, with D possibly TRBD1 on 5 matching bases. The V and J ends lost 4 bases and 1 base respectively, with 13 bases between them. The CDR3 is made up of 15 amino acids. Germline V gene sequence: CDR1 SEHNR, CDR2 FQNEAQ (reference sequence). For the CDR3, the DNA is TGTGCCAGCAGCTCGGGACGGCAGCTTAACTATGGCTACACCTTC. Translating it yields CASSSGRQLNYGYTF.

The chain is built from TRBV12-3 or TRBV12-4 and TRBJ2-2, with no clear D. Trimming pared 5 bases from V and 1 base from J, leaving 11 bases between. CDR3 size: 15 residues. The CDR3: CASSIWTENTGELFF. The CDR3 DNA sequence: TGTGCCAGCAGTATCTGGACCGAGAACACCGGGGAGCTGTTTTTT.

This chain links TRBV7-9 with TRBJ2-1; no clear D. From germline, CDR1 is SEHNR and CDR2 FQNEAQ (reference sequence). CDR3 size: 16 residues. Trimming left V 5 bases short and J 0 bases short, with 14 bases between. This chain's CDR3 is CASSPDLISSYNEQFF. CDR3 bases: TGTGCCAGCAGCCCTGACTTGATAAGCTCCTACAATGAGCAGTTCTTC.

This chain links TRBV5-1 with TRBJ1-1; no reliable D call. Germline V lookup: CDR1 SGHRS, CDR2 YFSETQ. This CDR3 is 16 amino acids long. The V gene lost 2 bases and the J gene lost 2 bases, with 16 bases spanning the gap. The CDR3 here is CASSFLRSGLNTEAFF. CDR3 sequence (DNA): TGCGCCAGCAGCTTTTTGCGGTCAGGCCTCAACACTGAAGCTTTCTTT.

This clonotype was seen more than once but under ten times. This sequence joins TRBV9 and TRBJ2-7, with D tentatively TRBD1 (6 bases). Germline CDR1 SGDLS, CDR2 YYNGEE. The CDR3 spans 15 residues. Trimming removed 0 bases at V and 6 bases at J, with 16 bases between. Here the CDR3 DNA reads TGTGCCAGCAGCGTAGATGGCCAGGGGATCGCCGAGCAGTACTTC. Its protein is CASSVDGQGIAEQYF.

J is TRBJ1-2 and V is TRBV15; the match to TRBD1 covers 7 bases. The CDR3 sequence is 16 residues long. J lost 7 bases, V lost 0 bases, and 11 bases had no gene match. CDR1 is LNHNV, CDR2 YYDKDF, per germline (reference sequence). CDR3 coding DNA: TGTGCCACCAGCAGAGATTATACAGGGGTGCTCTTTGGCTACACCTTC. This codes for CATSRDYTGVLFGYTF.

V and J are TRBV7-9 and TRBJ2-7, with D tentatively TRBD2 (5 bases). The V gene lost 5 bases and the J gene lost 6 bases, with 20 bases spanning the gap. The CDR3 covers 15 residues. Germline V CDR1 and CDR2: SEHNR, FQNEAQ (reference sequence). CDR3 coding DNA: TGTGCCAGCAGCCCCCGCGAGGAGACTAAGGCCGAGCAGTACTTC. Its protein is CASSPREETKAEQYF.

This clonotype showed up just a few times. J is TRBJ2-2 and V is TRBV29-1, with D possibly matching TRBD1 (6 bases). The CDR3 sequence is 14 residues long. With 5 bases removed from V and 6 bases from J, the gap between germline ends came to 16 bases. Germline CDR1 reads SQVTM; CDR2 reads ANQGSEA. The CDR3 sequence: CSVSPDRGAGELFF. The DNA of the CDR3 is TGCAGCGTTAGCCCGGACAGAGGCGCCGGGGAGCTGTTTTTT.

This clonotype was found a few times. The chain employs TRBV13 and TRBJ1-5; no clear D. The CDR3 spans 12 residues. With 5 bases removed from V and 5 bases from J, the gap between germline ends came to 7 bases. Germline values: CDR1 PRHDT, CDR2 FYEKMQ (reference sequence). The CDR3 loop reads CASSIRDQPQHF. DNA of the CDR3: TGTGCCAGCAGCATAAGGGATCAGCCCCAGCATTTT.

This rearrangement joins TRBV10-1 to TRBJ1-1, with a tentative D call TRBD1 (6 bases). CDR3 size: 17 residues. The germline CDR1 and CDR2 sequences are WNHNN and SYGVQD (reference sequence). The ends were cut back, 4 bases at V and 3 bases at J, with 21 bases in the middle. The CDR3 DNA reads TGCGCCAGCAGTGTCCGCGGGGGGGCCGGGGGCTACACTGAAGCTTTCTTT. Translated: CASSVRGGAGGYTEAFF.

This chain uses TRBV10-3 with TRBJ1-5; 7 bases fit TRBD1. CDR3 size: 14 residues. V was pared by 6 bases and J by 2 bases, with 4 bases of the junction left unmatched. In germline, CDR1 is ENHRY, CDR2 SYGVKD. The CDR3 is CAISQGVGNQPQHF. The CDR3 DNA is TGTGCCATCAGCCAGGGGGTCGGCAATCAGCCCCAGCATTTT.

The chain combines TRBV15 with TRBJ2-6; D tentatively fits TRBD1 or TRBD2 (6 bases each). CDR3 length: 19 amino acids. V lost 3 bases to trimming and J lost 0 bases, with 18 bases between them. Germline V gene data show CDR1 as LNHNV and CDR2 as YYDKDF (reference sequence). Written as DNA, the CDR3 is TGTGCCACCAGCAGGGCAAGAGGGGGGTTCGTCTCTGGGGCCAACGTCCTGACTTTC. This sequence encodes CATSRARGGFVSGANVLTF.

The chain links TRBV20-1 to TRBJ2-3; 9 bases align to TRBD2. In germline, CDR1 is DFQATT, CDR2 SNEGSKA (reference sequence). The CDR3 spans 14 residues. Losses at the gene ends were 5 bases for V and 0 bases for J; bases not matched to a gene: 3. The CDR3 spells CSAEAGGSTDTQYF. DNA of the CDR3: TGCAGTGCTGAAGCGGGGGGCAGCACAGATACGCAGTATTTT.

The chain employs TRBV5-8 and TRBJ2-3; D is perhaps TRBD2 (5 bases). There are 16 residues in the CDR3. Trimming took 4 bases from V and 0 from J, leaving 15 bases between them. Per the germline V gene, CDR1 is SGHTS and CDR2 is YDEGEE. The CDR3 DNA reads TGTGCCAGCAGCCCCGGACTCCTCTCTAGCACAGATACGCAGTATTTT. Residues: CASSPGLLSSTDTQYF.

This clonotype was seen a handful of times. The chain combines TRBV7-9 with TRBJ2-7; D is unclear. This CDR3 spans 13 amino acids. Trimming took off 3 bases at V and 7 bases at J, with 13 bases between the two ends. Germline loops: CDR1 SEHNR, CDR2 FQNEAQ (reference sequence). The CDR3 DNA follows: TGTGCCAGCAGCTTGCAGTCAAGCACGGAGCAGTACTTC. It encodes CASSLQSSTEQYF.

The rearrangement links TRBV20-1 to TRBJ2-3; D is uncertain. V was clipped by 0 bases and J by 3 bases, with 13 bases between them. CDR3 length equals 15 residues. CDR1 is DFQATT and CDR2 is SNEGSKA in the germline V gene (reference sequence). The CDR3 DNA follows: TGCAGTGCTAGAGATTTATGGGGTGGGACAGATACGCAGTATTTT. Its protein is CSARDLWGGTDTQYF.

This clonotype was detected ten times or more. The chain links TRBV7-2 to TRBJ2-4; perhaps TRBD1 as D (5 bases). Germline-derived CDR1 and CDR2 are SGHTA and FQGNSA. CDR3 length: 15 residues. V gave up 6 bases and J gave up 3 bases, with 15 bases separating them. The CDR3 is CASSAQTGFKNIQYF. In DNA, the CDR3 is TGTGCCAGCAGTGCTCAAACAGGCTTCAAAAACATTCAGTACTTC.

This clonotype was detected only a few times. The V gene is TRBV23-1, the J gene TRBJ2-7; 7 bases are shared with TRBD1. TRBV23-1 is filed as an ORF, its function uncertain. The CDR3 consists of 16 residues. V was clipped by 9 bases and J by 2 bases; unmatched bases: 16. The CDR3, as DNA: TGCGCCAGGGCAACTTCCGGGACAGAAGTTACCTACGAGCAGTACGTC. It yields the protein CARATSGTEVTYEQYV.

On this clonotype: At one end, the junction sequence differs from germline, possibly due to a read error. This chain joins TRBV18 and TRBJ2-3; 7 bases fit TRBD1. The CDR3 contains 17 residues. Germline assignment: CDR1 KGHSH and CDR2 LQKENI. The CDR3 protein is CANSPQLGTAYTDTQYF. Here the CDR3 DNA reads TGTGCCAACTCACCGCAGCTCGGGACAGCATACACAGATACGCAGTATTTT.

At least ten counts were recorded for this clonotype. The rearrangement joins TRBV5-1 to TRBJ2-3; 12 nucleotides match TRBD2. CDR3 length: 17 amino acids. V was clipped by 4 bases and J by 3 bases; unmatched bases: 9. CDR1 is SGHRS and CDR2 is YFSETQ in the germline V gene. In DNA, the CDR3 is TGCGCCAGCAGCACGGCCCCCGGGACTAGCGGGACAGATACGCAGTATTTT. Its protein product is CASSTAPGTSGTDTQYF. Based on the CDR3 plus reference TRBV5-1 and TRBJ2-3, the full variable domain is KAGVTQTPRYLIKTRGQQVTLSCSPISGHRSVSWYQQTPGQGLQFLFEYFSETQRNKGNFPGRFSGRQFSNSRSEMNVSTLELGDSALYLCASSTAPGTSGTDTQYFGPGTRLTVL.